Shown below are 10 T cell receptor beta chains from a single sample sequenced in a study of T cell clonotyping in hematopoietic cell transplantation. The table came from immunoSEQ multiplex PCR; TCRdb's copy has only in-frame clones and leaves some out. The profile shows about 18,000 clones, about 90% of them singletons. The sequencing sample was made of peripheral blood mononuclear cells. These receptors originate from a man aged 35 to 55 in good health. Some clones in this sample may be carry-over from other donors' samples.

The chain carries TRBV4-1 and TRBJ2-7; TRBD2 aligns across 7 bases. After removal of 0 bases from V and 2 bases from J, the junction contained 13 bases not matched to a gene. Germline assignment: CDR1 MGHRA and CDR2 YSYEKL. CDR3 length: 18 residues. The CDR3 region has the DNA TGCGCCAGCAGCCAAGATGGTCCCGGCGGGGGTCGAACCTACGAGCAGTACTTC. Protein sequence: CASSQDGPGGGRTYEQYF.

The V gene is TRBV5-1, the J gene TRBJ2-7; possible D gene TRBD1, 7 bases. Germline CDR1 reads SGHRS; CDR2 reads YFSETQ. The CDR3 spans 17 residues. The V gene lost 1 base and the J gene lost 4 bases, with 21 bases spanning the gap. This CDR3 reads CASSLYPPAGQIYEQYF. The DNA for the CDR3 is TGCGCCAGCAGCTTGTATCCACCCGCGGGACAGATATACGAGCAGTACTTC.

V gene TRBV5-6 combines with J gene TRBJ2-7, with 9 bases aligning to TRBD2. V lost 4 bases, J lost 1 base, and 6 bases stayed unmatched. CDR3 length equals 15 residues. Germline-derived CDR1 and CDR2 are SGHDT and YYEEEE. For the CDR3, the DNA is TGTGCCAGCAGCAGCCTAGCGGGGACTTCCTACGAGCAGTACTTC. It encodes CASSSLAGTSYEQYF.

CDR3 region: CASSPGEGSEKLFF. DNA of the CDR3: TGTGCCAGCAGCCCTGGGGAGGGGTCTGAAAAACTGTTTTTT. V and J are TRBV5-8 and TRBJ1-4; tentatively, D is TRBD1 (5 bases). Trimming stripped 4 bases from V and 7 bases from J, with 14 bases between. Germline assignment: CDR1 SGHTS and CDR2 YDEGEE. This CDR3 comprises 14 residues.

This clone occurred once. The CDR3 DNA sequence: TGCGCCAGCAGCCACTCGGGCGGGGGCCTAAGCCTAAGCACAGATACGCAGTATTTT. Amino acid sequence: CASSHSGGGLSLSTDTQYF. The V call is TRBV4-3, the J call TRBJ2-3; tentatively, D is TRBD2 (7 bases). This CDR3 spans 19 amino acids. CDR1 is LGHNA and CDR2 is YSLEER in the germline V gene. The V end lost 3 bases, the J end lost 0 bases, and 22 bases lay between the germline ends.

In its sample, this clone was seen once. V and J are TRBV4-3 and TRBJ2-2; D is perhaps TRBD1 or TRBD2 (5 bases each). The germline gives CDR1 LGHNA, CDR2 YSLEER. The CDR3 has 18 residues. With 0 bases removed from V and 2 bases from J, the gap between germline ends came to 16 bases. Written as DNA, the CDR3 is TGCGCCAGCAGCCAAGACACCCCCATGGGGGTAAACACCGGGGAGCTGTTTTTT. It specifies CASSQDTPMGVNTGELFF.

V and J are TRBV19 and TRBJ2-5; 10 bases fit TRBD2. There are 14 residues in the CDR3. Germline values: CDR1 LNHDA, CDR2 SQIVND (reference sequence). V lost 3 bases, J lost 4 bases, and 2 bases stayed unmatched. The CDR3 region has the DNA TGTGCCAGTAGTATCAGCGGGGGGGGAGAGACCCAGTACTTC. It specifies CASSISGGGETQYF.

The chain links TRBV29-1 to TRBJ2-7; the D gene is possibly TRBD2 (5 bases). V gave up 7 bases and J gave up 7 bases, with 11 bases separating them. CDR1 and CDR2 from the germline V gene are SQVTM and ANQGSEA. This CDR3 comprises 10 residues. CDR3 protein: CSAYSGEQYF. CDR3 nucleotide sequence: TGCAGCGCCTACTCGGGGGAGCAGTACTTC.

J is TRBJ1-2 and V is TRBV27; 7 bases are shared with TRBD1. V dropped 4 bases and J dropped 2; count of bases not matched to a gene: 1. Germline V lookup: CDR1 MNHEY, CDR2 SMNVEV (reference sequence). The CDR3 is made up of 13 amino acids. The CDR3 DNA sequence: TGTGCCAGCAGTTCGACAGGGAACTATGGCTACACCTTC. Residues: CASSSTGNYGYTF.

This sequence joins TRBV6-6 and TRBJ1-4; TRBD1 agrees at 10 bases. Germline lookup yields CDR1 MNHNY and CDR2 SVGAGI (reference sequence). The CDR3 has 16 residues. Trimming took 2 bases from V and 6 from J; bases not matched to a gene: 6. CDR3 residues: CASSYRQGASHEKLFF. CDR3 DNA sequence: TGTGCCAGCAGTTACAGACAGGGGGCGAGCCATGAAAAACTGTTTTTT.